This TCR beta chain is from a study of T cells in Graves' hyperthyroidism and ophthalmopathy. Study findings and constraints: Among thyroid clonotypes expanded above 0.001, most also appeared in blood.

Trimming left V 2 bases short and J 6 bases short, with 14 bases between. Germline CDR1 SGHTA, CDR2 FQGNSA. This CDR3 has 16 residues. Regarding this clonotype: Antigen unknown. It is likely a read error, because the conserved phenylalanine at the end of the CDR3 is missing.

Diagnosing involved the use of clinical symptoms, serum thyroxine and TRAb, thyroid ultrasound and orbital computed tomography. Researchers took RNA transcripts and amplified the TCR beta CDR3 regions from them. The HTBI primer set served for first-round RT-PCR of the TCR CDR3. Each CDR3 protein is one row after TCRdb ran MiXCR on the multiplex PCR reads. The data show fewer than 850,000 distinct CDR3 sequences, roughly 17% seen once. The receptor comes from a man aged 50 to 60 with Graves' hyperthyroidism. The genes are TRBV7-2 and TRBJ1-6; a possible D gene is TRBD1 (5 bases). Sample: blood. This CDR3 reads CASSLNMGGGNSPLHS. CDR3 DNA: TGTGCCAGCAGCTTAAATATGGGGGGGGGTAATTCACCCCTCCACTCT.